These 20 T cell receptor beta chains came from one sample sequenced in a study of blood T cell repertoires in COVID-19. The assay was immunoSEQ multiplex PCR, and TCRdb's table has in-frame clones only and misses some. The table includes 95,000 to 150,000 clones, under 85% detected once. The sample was peripheral blood. The receptors originated from a man between 60 and 75 years old with acute or convalescent COVID-19.

The chain links TRBV28 to TRBJ1-1; D might be TRBD1 (5 bases). CDR3 length equals 14 residues. Germline-derived CDR1 and CDR2 are MDHEN and SYDVKM. Trimming removed 5 bases from V and 1 base from J, with 11 bases in between. The CDR3 nucleotides read TGTGCCAGCAGTAATTGGGGCAGGAACACTGAAGCTTTCTTT. Protein product: CASSNWGRNTEAFF.

Only one count was recorded for this clone. CDR3 region: CASSFTQTSEAFF. CDR3 coding DNA: TGTGCCAGCAGCTTTACGCAGACATCTGAAGCTTTCTTT. The genes are TRBV7-9 and TRBJ1-1; D gene uncertain. CDR1 and CDR2 from the germline V gene are SEHNR and FQNEAQ (reference sequence). V was pared by 3 bases and J by 6 bases, with 11 bases between. This CDR3 is built from 13 residues.

The chain couples TRBV4-1 to TRBJ2-4, with 11 bases lining up with TRBD2. Germline trimming cut 0 bases from V and 0 bases from J; bases unmatched to any gene: 7. The CDR3 consists of 19 residues. Germline V gives CDR1 MGHRA, CDR2 YSYEKL. The CDR3 DNA is TGCGCCAGCAGCCAAGATACTAGCGGGAGAACCCTAGCCAAAAACATTCAGTACTTC. It yields the protein CASSQDTSGRTLAKNIQYF.

The chain combines TRBV6-2 or TRBV6-3 with TRBJ2-5, with D unresolved. Trimming left V 4 bases short and J 7 bases short, with 13 bases between. The CDR3 spans 13 residues. Germline loops: CDR1 MNHEY, CDR2 SVGEGT. The CDR3, as DNA: TGTGCCAGCAGTTTTCCGGGTACCGCGACCCAGTACTTC. Translating it yields CASSFPGTATQYF.

The genes are TRBV25-1 and TRBJ2-7; D unresolved. Looked up from germline, CDR1 is MGHDK and CDR2 is SYGVNS. This CDR3 region has 12 residues. V gave up 1 base and J gave up 2 bases, with 3 bases separating them. The DNA for the CDR3 is TGTGCCAGCAGTGAATCAACCTACGAGCAGTACTTC. Protein product: CASSESTYEQYF.

The V gene is TRBV6-2 or TRBV6-3, the J gene TRBJ1-2; maybe TRBD1 (6 bases). V lost 2 bases, J lost 7 bases, and 14 bases lay in between. Germline CDR1 reads MNHEY; CDR2 reads SVGEGT. The CDR3 is 14 amino acids. In DNA form, the CDR3 reads TGTGCCAGCAGTTACGAGGGGACACCTTCTGGCTACACCTTC. Protein: CASSYEGTPSGYTF.

The rearrangement uses TRBV18 and TRBJ2-7; D is perhaps TRBD1 (5 bases). This CDR3 has 14 residues. The V and J ends lost 3 bases and 1 base respectively, with 10 bases between them. CDR1 is KGHSH, CDR2 LQKENI, per germline. The CDR3 DNA sequence: TGTGCCAGCTCACCCACGACAGCATCCTACGAGCAGTACTTC. Translating it yields CASSPTTASYEQYF. The variable domain in full, completed from reference TRBV18 and TRBJ2-7, reads NAGVMQNPRHLVRRRGQEARLRCSPMKGHSHVYWYRQLPEEGLKFMVYLQKENIIDESGMPKERFSAEFPKEGPSILRIQQVVRGDSAAYFCASSPTTASYEQYFGPGTRLTVT.

The rearrangement links TRBV19 to TRBJ2-5; perhaps TRBD1 as D (6 bases). Per the germline V gene, CDR1 is LNHDA and CDR2 is SQIVND (reference sequence). The CDR3 runs to 15 residues. V was pared by 2 bases and J by 2 bases, with 12 bases between. CDR3 residues: CASSIPGRGQETQYF. The CDR3 DNA sequence: TGTGCCAGTAGTATACCGGGCAGGGGACAAGAGACCCAGTACTTC.

The V and J genes are TRBV5-8 and TRBJ2-2, with a possible D match to TRBD1 (6 bases). There are 13 residues in the CDR3. V lost 2 bases, J lost 6 bases, and 8 bases lay in between. Germline V CDR1 and CDR2: SGHTS, YDEGEE. The CDR3 here is CASSFYRAGELFF. DNA of the CDR3: TGTGCCAGCAGCTTTTACAGGGCCGGGGAGCTGTTTTTT.

This clone was picked up one time. This chain uses TRBV28 with TRBJ1-2; D gene ambiguous. Germline V gene data show CDR1 as MDHEN and CDR2 as SYDVKM. With 2 bases removed from V and 8 bases from J, the gap between germline ends came to 15 bases. This CDR3 region has 14 residues. CDR3 residues: CASSLPSPPRGYTF. CDR3 coding DNA: TGTGCCAGCAGTTTACCAAGTCCCCCGCGCGGCTACACCTTC.

The chain employs TRBV18 and TRBJ1-2, with D perhaps TRBD1 (5 bases). V was cut by 2 bases and J by 8 bases, with 9 bases left in between. This CDR3 contains 12 residues. Germline values: CDR1 KGHSH, CDR2 LQKENI. CDR3 bases: TGTGCCAGCTCACCAGTCGGGGGAGGCTACACCTTC. Translation: CASSPVGGGYTF.

This clone is judged medium-sized. The chain is built from TRBV11-2 and TRBJ1-1; unclear D gene. Per germline, CDR1 SGHAT and CDR2 FQNNGV. There are 12 residues in the CDR3. Trimming stripped 5 bases from V and 1 base from J, with 5 bases between. CDR3 loop: CASSQWNTEAFF. The CDR3 nucleotides are TGTGCCAGCAGCCAGTGGAACACTGAAGCTTTCTTT.

The gene calls are TRBV2 and TRBJ2-5, with 14 nucleotides matching TRBD2. Germline V gene lookup returns CDR1 SNHLY and CDR2 FYNNEI. CDR3 length: 15 residues. V was clipped by 6 bases and J by 4 bases; unmatched bases: 4. This CDR3 reads CASRAGTSGRETQYF. In DNA, the CDR3 is TGTGCCAGCAGGGCCGGGACTAGCGGGAGAGAGACCCAGTACTTC.

J is TRBJ2-5 and V is TRBV7-9, with D maybe TRBD2 (5 bases). V was pared by 1 base and J by 4 bases, with 13 bases between. This CDR3 contains 15 residues. CDR1 and CDR2 (germline): SEHNR, FQNEAQ (reference sequence). The CDR3 is CASSLGFGVGETQYF. CDR3 in DNA: TGTGCCAGCAGCTTAGGATTCGGGGTTGGAGAGACCCAGTACTTC.

The chain uses TRBV28 and TRBJ1-5, with D possibly being TRBD1 (5 bases). The CDR3 is made up of 16 amino acids. The germline V gene has CDR1 MDHEN and CDR2 SYDVKM. The V end was cut by 6 bases, the J end by 0 bases, with 15 bases between. The CDR3 region has the DNA TGTGCCAGCAGCCAAAAGACGGGGGGTAGCAATCAGCCCCAGCATTTT. Translating it yields CASSQKTGGSNQPQHF.

This chain joins TRBV7-9 and TRBJ1-5, with 8 bases fitting TRBD1. V shed 7 bases and J 3 bases; nucleotides not matched to a gene: 2. CDR1 is SEHNR, CDR2 FQNEAQ, per germline (reference sequence). The CDR3 runs 13 residues. The CDR3 loop is CASKGQDNQPQHF. The CDR3 DNA sequence: TGTGCCAGCAAGGGACAGGACAATCAGCCCCAGCATTTT.

The chain is built from TRBV7-6 and TRBJ2-7; TRBD2 matches 12 bases. The V segment lost 1 base and the J segment 1 base; nucleotides outside the gene matches: 2. The CDR3 contains 16 residues. Germline CDR1 SGHVS, CDR2 FNYEAQ. The chain's CDR3 is CASSLGTSGKSYEQYF. CDR3 DNA: TGTGCCAGCAGCTTAGGGACTAGCGGGAAGTCCTACGAGCAGTACTTC.

The V gene is TRBV28, the J gene TRBJ1-6; 7 bases map to TRBD1. CDR3 length: 13 residues. The trim removed 6 bases at V and 13 bases at J, leaving 9 bases unmatched. Germline CDR1 MDHEN, CDR2 SYDVKM. CDR3 amino acids: CASSPGQVRPLHF. The CDR3 bases are TGTGCCAGCAGCCCCGGACAGGTGCGTCCCCTCCACTTT.

The chain recombines TRBV5-1 with TRBJ1-3; 8 bases match TRBD1. Germline V gene lookup returns CDR1 SGHRS and CDR2 YFSETQ. V shed 0 bases and J 4 bases; nucleotides not matched to a gene: 6. The CDR3 covers 16 residues. The CDR3 reads CASSLGGQGLGNTIYF. Written as DNA, the CDR3 is TGCGCCAGCAGCTTGGGCGGACAGGGCCTCGGAAACACCATATATTTT.

V usage is TRBV10-3 and J usage is TRBJ1-1; 8 nucleotides match TRBD1. Trimming cost V 6 bases and J 4 bases; bases outside gene matches: 10. The CDR3 loop spans 15 amino acids. Germline assignment: CDR1 ENHRY and CDR2 SYGVKD. CDR3 in amino acids: CAIRRGQGRGTEAFF. The CDR3 bases are TGTGCCATCAGGAGAGGACAGGGAAGGGGCACTGAAGCTTTCTTT.